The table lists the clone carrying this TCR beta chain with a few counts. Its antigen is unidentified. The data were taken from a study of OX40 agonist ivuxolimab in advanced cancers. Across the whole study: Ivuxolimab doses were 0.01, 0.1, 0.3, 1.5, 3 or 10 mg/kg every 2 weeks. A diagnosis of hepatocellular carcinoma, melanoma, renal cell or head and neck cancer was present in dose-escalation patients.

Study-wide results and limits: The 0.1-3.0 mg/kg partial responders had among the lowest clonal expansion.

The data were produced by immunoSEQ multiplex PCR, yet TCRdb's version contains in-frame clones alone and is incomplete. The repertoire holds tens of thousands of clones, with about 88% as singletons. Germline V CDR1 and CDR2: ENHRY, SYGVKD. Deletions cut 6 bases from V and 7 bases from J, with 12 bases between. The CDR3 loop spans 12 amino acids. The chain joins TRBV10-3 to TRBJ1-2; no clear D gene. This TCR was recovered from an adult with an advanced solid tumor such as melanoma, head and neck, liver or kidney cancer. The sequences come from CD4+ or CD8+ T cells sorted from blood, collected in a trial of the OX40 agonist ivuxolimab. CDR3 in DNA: TGTGCCATCAGGGGCGGCCGAGGTGGCTACACCTTC. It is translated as CAIRGGRGGYTF.